This T cell receptor (beta chain) was identified in a study of T cells in Graves' hyperthyroidism and ophthalmopathy. Study summary: Pretreatment peripheral blood was obtained at initial diagnosis.

Germline-derived CDR1 and CDR2 are MDHEN and SYDVKM. The CDR3 extends over 15 amino acids. V lost 5 bases and J lost 1, with 14 bases in between. Disease duration under 2 months; hyperthyroidism patients were aged 18 to 65. Study-level findings and limits: Model-based prediction identified ophthalmopathy a median about 7 months prior to its onset.

Template material for amplifying TCR beta CDR3 regions consisted of RNA transcripts. The TCR CDR3 first-round RT-PCR relied on the HTBI primer set. Each CDR3 protein is one row after TCRdb ran MiXCR on the multiplex PCR reads. Of 300,000 to 400,000 distinct CDR3 sequences in the sample, over 20% were seen once. This clonotype has at least ten counts. Its matching antigen is unknown. The TCR sequence derives from a woman aged 50 to 65 with Graves' hyperthyroidism. Specimen: blood. This chain uses TRBV28 with TRBJ1-1; D not certain. CDR3 DNA: TGTGCCAGCAGTCCCTATTCGGCAGGGAACACTGAAGCTTTCTTT. Translation: CASSPYSAGNTEAFF.